This TCR beta chain was obtained from a study of control samples from healthy donors and cancer patients. V was cut by 4 bases and J by 2 bases, with 6 bases left in between. The germline CDR1 and CDR2 sequences are SGHTA and FQGNSA. CDR3 length equals 13 residues. TCRdb's table, derived via immunoSEQ multiplex PCR, lists solely in-frame clones and lacks some. The sample shows tens of thousands of clones, roughly 90% of them seen only once. The TCR comes from a man aged 55 to 70 with colorectal cancer. The chain combines TRBV7-2 with TRBJ1-5; a possible D gene is TRBD1 (5 bases). The specimen was PBMCs. The chain's CDR3 is CASSSQGNQPQHF. In DNA, the CDR3 is TGTGCCAGCAGCTCACAGGGCAATCAGCCCCAGCATTTT. The full variable domain, rest sourced from reference TRBV7-2 and TRBJ1-5, is GAGVSQSPSNKVTEKGKDVELRCDPISGHTALYWYRQSLGQGLEFLIYFQGNSAPDKSGLPSDRFSAERTGGSVSTLTIQRTQQEDSAVYLCASSSQGNQPQHFGDGTRLSIL.